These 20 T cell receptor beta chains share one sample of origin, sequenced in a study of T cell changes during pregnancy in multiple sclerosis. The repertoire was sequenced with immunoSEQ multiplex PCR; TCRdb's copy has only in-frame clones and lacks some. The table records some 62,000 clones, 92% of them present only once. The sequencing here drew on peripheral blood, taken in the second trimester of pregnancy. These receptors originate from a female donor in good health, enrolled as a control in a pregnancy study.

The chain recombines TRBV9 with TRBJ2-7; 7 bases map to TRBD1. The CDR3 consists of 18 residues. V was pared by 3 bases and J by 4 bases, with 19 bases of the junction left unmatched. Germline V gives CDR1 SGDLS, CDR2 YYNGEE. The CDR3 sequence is CASSALFLFGTETYEQYF. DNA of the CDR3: TGTGCCAGCAGCGCCCTATTCTTATTCGGGACAGAGACTTACGAGCAGTACTTC.

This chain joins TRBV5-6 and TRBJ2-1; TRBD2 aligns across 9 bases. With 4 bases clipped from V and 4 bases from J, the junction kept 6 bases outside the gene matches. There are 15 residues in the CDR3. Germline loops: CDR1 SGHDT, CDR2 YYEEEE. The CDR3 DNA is TGTGCCAGCAGCAGTAGCGGGGGTACATACAATGAGCAGTTCTTC. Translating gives CASSSSGGTYNEQFF.

CDR3 nucleotide sequence: TGTGCCAGCAGTCCCCTAACCGGGGCCAACGTCCTGACTTTC. Translation: CASSPLTGANVLTF. This chain joins TRBV27 and TRBJ2-6; D remains unclear. The CDR3 loop spans 14 amino acids. Trimming pared 5 bases from V and 4 bases from J, leaving 9 bases between. The germline V gene has CDR1 MNHEY and CDR2 SMNVEV (reference sequence).

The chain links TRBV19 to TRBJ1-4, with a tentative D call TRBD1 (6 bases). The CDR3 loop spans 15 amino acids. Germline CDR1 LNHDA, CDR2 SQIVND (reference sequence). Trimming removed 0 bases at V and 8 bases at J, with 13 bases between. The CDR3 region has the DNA TGTGCCAGTAGTATAGACCTGACAGGCCCAGAAAAACTGTTTTTT. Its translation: CASSIDLTGPEKLFF.

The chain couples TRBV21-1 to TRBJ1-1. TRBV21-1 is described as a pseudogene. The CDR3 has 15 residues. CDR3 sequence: CASSKGRVSNTEAFF. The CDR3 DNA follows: TGTGCCAGCAGCAAAGGGAGGGTTTCGAACACTGAAGCTTTCTTT.

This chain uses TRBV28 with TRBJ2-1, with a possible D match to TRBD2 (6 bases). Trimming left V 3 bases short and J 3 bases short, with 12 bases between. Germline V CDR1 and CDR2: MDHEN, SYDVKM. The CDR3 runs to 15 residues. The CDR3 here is CASSFPGEDYNEQFF. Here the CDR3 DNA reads TGTGCCAGCAGTTTCCCGGGGGAAGACTACAATGAGCAGTTCTTC.

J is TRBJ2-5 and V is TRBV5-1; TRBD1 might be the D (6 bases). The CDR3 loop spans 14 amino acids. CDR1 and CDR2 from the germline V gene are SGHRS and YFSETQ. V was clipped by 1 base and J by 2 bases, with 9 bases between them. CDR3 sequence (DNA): TGCGCCAGCAGCTTGACTGGACAGCAAGAGACCCAGTACTTC. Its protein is CASSLTGQQETQYF.

Here the CDR3 reads CAIGPATAQYF. CDR3 in DNA: TGTGCCATCGGGCCCGCAACGGCCCAGTACTTC. The chain couples TRBV10-3 to TRBJ2-5; no clear D gene. V gave up 8 bases and J gave up 9 bases, with 13 bases separating them. CDR1 is ENHRY and CDR2 is SYGVKD in the germline V gene. The CDR3 has 11 residues.

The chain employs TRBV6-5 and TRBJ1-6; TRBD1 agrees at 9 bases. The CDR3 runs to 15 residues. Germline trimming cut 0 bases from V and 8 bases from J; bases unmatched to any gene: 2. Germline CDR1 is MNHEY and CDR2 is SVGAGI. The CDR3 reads CASSYSRTGDSPLHF. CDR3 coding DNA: TGTGCCAGCAGTTACTCGAGGACAGGGGATTCACCCCTCCACTTT.

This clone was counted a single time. Written as DNA, the CDR3 is TGTGCCAGCAGCCAAAACGGATTACAGGGGAACACTGAAGCTTTCTTT. Its translation: CASSQNGLQGNTEAFF. The V call is TRBV14, the J call TRBJ1-1, with D perhaps TRBD1 (6 bases). Trimming removed 2 bases from V and 1 base from J, with 14 bases in between. CDR1 and CDR2 (germline): SGHDN, FVKESK. The CDR3 loop spans 16 amino acids. The variable domain in full, completed from reference TRBV14 and TRBJ1-1, reads EAGVTQFPSHSVIEKGQTVTLRCDPISGHDNLYWYRRVMGKEIKFLLHFVKESKQDESGMPNNRFLAERTGGTYSTLKVQPAELEDSGVYFCASSQNGLQGNTEAFFGQGTRLTVV.

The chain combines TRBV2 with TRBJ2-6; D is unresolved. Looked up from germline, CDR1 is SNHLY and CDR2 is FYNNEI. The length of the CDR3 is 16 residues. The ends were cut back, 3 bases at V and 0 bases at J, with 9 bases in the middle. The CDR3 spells CASSDSIPSGANVLTF. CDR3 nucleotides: TGTGCCAGCAGTGACAGTATTCCCTCTGGGGCCAACGTCCTGACTTTC.

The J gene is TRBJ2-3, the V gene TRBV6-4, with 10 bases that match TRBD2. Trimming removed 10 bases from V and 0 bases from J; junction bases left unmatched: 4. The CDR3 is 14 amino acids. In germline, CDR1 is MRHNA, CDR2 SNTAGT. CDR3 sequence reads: CATSGGASTDTQYF. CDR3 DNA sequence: TGTGCCACCAGCGGGGGGGCGAGCACAGATACGCAGTATTTT.

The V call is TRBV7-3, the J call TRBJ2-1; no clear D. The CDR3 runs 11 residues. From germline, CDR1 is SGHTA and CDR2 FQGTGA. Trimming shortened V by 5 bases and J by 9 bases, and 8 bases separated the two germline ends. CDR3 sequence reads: CASSLSSEQFF. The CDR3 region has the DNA TGTGCCAGCAGCCTAAGCAGTGAGCAGTTCTTC.

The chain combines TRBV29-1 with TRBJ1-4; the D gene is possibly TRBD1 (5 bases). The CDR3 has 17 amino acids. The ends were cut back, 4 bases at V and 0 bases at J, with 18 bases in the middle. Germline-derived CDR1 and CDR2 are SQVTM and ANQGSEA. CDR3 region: CSVVGRVGFTTNEKLFF. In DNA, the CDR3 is TGCAGCGTTGTAGGCAGGGTGGGATTTACAACTAATGAAAAACTGTTTTTT.

The CDR3 bases are TGCAGTGCTAGTAGCCGGGGAGGGCAGTTCTTC. Amino acid sequence: CSASSRGGQFF. This chain links TRBV20-1 with TRBJ2-1; D perhaps matches TRBD2 (6 bases). V shed 3 bases and J shed 12 bases, with 12 bases lying between them. The CDR3 loop spans 11 amino acids. Germline loops: CDR1 DFQATT, CDR2 SNEGSKA (reference sequence).

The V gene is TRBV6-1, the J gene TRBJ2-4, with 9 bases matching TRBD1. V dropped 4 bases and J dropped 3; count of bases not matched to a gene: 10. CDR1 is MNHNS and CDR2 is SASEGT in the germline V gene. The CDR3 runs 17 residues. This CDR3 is CASSGSRTGVNKNIQYF. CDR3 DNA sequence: TGTGCCAGCAGTGGCTCCCGGACAGGGGTAAACAAAAACATTCAGTACTTC.

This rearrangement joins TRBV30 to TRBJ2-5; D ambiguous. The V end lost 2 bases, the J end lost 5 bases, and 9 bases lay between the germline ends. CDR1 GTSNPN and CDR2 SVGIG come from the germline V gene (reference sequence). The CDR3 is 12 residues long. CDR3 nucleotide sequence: TGTGCCTGGAGTACGACTTATGAGACCCAGTACTTC. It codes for CAWSTTYETQYF.

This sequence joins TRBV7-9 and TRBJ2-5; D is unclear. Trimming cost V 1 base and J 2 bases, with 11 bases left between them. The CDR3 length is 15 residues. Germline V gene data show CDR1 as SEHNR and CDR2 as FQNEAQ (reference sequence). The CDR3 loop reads CASSLGGRPQETQYF. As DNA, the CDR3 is TGTGCCAGCAGCTTAGGCGGCAGACCTCAAGAGACCCAGTACTTC.

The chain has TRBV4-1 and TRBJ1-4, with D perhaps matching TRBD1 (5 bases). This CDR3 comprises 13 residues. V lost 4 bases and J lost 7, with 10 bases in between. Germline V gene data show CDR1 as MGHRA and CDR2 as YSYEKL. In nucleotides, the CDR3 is TGCGCCAGCAGCCTGGGGCAGGGTGAAAAACTGTTTTTT. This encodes CASSLGQGEKLFF.

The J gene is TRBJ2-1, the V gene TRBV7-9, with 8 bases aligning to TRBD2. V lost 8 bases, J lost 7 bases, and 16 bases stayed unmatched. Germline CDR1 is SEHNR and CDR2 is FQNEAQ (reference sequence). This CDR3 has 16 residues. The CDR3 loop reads CASRGGARGSGNEQFF. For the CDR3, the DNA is TGTGCCAGCCGGGGGGGAGCGAGAGGGTCTGGAAATGAGCAGTTCTTC.